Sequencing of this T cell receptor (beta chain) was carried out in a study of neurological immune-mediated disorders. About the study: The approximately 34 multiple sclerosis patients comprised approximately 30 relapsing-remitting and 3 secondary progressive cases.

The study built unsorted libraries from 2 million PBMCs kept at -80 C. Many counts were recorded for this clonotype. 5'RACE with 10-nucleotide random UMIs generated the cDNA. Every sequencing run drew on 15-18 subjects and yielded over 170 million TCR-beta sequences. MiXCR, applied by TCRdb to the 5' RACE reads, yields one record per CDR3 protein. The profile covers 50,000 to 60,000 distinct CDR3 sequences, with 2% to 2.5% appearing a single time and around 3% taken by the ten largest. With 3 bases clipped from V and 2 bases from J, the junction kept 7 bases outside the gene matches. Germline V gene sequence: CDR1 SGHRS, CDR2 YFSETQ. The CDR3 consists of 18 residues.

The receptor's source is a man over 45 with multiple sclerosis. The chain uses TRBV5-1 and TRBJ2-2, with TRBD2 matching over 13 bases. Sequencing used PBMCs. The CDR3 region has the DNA TGCGCCAGCAGCTCGGGACTAGCGGGGCCCCAAAACACCGGGGAGCTGTTTTTT. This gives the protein CASSSGLAGPQNTGELFF.